The 12 T cell receptor beta chains presented below share a single source sample, sequenced in a study of blood T cell repertoires in COVID-19. Sequenced by immunoSEQ multiplex PCR; TCRdb stores in-frame clones only, minus some. The table has a few hundred thousand clones, around 91% seen once. The source material was peripheral blood. Source of these receptors: a woman aged 40-49 years with COVID-19, enrolled during active disease.

V usage is TRBV29-1 and J usage is TRBJ2-5; D may be TRBD1 (6 bases). CDR3 length: 12 residues. The germline V and J ends were trimmed by 1 base and 4 bases, with 7 bases remaining between them. Germline values: CDR1 SQVTM, CDR2 ANQGSEA. In DNA form, the CDR3 reads TGCAGCGTTGAAGTACAGGGAGAGACCCAGTACTTC. It yields the protein CSVEVQGETQYF.

The rearrangement uses TRBV6-5 and TRBJ1-5, with D unresolved. CDR3 length: 14 amino acids. Germline assignment: CDR1 MNHEY and CDR2 SVGAGI. Trimming cost V 3 bases and J 5 bases, with 11 bases left between them. As DNA, the CDR3 is TGTGCCAGCAGTTATTCCGGTCGCGATCAGCCCCAGCATTTT. The encoded protein is CASSYSGRDQPQHF.

The chain carries TRBV6-5 and TRBJ1-6; tentative D call: TRBD1 (5 bases). Trimming stripped 4 bases from V and 7 bases from J, with 11 bases between. The CDR3 spans 14 residues. Germline V lookup: CDR1 MNHEY, CDR2 SVGAGI. CDR3: CASSFGGGNSPLHF. DNA of the CDR3: TGTGCCAGCAGTTTCGGGGGAGGAAATTCACCCCTCCACTTT.

The chain carries TRBV13 and TRBJ2-1; 8 bases match TRBD2. Germline assignment: CDR1 PRHDT and CDR2 FYEKMQ (reference sequence). The CDR3 is 15 residues long. V shed 4 bases and J 4 bases; nucleotides not matched to a gene: 6. CDR3 nucleotide sequence: TGTGCCAGCAGCTCCCGGGGGGGCCCTTACAATGAGCAGTTCTTC. This codes for CASSSRGGPYNEQFF.

V gene TRBV29-1 combines with J gene TRBJ1-2; tentatively, D is TRBD1 (5 bases). CDR3 length equals 12 residues. The V gene's germline CDR1 is SQVTM and CDR2 ANQGSEA. Trimming removed 3 bases from V and 8 bases from J, with 13 bases in between. CDR3 sequence (DNA): TGCAGCGTTGAGATGGGGGGGGTAGGCTACACCTTC. It codes for CSVEMGGVGYTF.

This chain uses TRBV19 with TRBJ2-2, with a tentative D call TRBD1 (6 bases). Per the germline V gene, CDR1 is LNHDA and CDR2 is SQIVND (reference sequence). The V end was cut by 4 bases, the J end by 5 bases, with 14 bases between. This CDR3 region has 15 residues. The CDR3 sequence: CASSNPTGGTGELFF. DNA of the CDR3: TGTGCCAGTAGTAACCCGACAGGAGGAACCGGGGAGCTGTTTTTT.

J is TRBJ2-1 and V is TRBV29-1; D might be TRBD1 (6 bases). The germline gives CDR1 SQVTM, CDR2 ANQGSEA. Deletions cut 6 bases from V and 0 bases from J, with 9 bases between. CDR3 length: 13 residues. CDR3 protein: CSVGDTSYNEQFF. CDR3 DNA: TGCAGCGTCGGGGACACCTCCTACAATGAGCAGTTCTTC.

The chain has TRBV5-5 and TRBJ2-7; 9 nucleotides line up with TRBD1. From germline, CDR1 is SGHKS and CDR2 YYEKEE (reference sequence). The V segment lost 4 bases and the J segment 5 bases; nucleotides outside the gene matches: 7. The CDR3 spans 14 residues. The CDR3: CASSTGQGRDEQYF. Here the CDR3 DNA reads TGTGCCAGCAGCACAGGACAGGGGAGGGACGAGCAGTACTTC.

The chain recombines TRBV27 with TRBJ1-1; D is undetermined. The V end lost 3 bases, the J end lost 3 bases, and 11 bases lay between the germline ends. CDR1 is MNHEY and CDR2 is SMNVEV in the germline V gene (reference sequence). The CDR3 contains 14 residues. The CDR3 reads CASSLGGPYTEAFF. The CDR3 coding sequence is TGTGCCAGCAGTTTGGGAGGGCCGTACACTGAAGCTTTCTTT.

V usage is TRBV5-1 and J usage is TRBJ1-1; 7 bases map to TRBD1. The CDR3 runs 15 residues. In germline, CDR1 is SGHRS, CDR2 YFSETQ. V trimming: 0 bases; J trimming: 4 bases; junction bases outside the gene matches: 6. CDR3 sequence (DNA): TGCGCCAGCAGCTTGGGTGGAGGGGGCGGCACTGAAGCTTTCTTT. Translating gives CASSLGGGGGTEAFF.

The V and J genes are TRBV4-3 and TRBJ1-6, with 9 bases lining up with TRBD1. This CDR3 has 15 amino acids. Per the germline V gene, CDR1 is LGHNA and CDR2 is YSLEER. V was clipped by 4 bases and J by 10 bases; unmatched bases: 8. CDR3 in amino acids: CASSPWTGDESPLHF. CDR3 DNA sequence: TGCGCCAGCAGCCCCTGGACAGGGGACGAATCACCCCTCCACTTT.

The chain links TRBV28 to TRBJ1-1, with TRBD1 identical over 9 bases. This CDR3 has 15 amino acids. Trimming took 4 bases from V and 4 from J; bases not matched to a gene: 7. Per germline, CDR1 MDHEN and CDR2 SYDVKM. The CDR3 nucleotides are TGTGCCAGCAGTTCCCACGGACAGGGGACCACTGAAGCTTTCTTT. It codes for CASSSHGQGTTEAFF.